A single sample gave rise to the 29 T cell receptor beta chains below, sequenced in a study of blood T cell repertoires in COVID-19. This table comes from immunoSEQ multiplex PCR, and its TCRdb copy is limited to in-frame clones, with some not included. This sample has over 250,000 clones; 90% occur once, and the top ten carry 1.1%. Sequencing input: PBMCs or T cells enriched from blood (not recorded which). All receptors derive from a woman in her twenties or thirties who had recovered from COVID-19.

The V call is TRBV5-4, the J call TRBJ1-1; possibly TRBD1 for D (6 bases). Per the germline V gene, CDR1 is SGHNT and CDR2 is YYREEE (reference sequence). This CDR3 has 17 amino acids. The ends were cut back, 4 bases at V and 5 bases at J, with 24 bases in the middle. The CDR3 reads CASSQEGGGGGRTEAFF. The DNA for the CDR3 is TGTGCCAGCAGCCAGGAGGGGGGAGGGGGAGGTAGGACTGAAGCTTTCTTT.

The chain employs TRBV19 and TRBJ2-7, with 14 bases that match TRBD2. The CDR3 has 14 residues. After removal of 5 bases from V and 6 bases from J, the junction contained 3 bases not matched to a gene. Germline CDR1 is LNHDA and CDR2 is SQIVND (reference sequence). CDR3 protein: CASSGTSGSVEQYF. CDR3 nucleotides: TGTGCCAGTAGTGGGACTAGCGGGAGTGTCGAGCAGTACTTC. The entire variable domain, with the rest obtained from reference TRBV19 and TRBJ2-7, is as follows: DGGITQSPKYLFRKEGQNVTLSCEQNLNHDAMYWYRQDPGQGLRLIYYSQIVNDFQKGDIAEGYSVSREKKESFPLTVTSAQKNPTAFYLCASSGTSGSVEQYFGPGTRLTVT.

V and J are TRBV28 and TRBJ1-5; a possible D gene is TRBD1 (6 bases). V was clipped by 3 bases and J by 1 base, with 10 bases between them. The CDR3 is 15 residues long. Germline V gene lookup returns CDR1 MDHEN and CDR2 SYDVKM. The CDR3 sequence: CASSFDGQSNQPQHF. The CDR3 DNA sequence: TGTGCCAGCAGTTTCGACGGACAGAGCAATCAGCCCCAGCATTTT.

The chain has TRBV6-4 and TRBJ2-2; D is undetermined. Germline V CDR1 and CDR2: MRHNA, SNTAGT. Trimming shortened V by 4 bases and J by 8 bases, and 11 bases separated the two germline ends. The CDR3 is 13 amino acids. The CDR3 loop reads CASSVSRKGELFF. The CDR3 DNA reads TGTGCCAGCAGTGTGTCGAGGAAGGGGGAGCTGTTTTTT.

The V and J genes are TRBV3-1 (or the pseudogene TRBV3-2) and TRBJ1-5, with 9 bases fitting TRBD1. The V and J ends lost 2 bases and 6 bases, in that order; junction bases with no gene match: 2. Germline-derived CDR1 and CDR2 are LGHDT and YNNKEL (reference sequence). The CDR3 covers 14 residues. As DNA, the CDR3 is TGTGCCAGCAGCCAACGGGACAGGGCTCAGCCCCAGCATTTT. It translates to CASSQRDRAQPQHF.

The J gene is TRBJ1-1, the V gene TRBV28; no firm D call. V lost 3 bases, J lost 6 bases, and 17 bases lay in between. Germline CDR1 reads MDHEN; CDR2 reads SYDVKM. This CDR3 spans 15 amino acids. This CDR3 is CASSLTYSGKSEAFF. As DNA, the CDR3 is TGTGCCAGCAGTTTGACCTACAGTGGAAAATCTGAAGCTTTCTTT.

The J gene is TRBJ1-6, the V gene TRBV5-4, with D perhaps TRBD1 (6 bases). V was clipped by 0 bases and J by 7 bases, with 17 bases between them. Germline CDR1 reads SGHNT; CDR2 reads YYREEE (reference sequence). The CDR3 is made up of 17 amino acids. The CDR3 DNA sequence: TGTGCCAGCAGCTTGGGACCCAGGGGTCCCAGGAATTCACCCCTCCACTTT. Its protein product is CASSLGPRGPRNSPLHF.

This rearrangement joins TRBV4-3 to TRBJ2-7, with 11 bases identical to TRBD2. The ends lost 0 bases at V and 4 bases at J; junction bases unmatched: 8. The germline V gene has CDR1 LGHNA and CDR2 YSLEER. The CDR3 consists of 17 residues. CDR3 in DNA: TGCGCCAGCAGCCAAGATCTGGGGACTAGCGGAGCTTACGAGCAGTACTTC. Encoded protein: CASSQDLGTSGAYEQYF.

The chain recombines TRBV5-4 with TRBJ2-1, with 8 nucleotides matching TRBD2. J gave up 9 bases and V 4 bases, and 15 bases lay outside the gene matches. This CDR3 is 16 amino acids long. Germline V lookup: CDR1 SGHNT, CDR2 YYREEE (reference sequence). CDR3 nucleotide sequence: TGTGCCAGCAGCCTGGGGGGCCTAGCGGGTAATTCTGAGCAGTTCTTC. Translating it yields CASSLGGLAGNSEQFF.

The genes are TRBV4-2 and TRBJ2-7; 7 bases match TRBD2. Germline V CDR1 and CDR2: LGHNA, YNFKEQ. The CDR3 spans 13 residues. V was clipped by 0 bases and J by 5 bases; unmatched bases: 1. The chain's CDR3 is CASSQEGGDEQYF. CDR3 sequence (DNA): TGTGCCAGCAGCCAAGAGGGGGGGGACGAGCAGTACTTC.

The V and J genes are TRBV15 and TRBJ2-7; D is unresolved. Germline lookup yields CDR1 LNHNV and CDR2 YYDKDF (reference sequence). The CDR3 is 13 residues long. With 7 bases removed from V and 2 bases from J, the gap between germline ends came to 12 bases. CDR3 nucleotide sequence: TGTGCCACCACCCAAGACTTTGCCTACGAGCAGTACTTC. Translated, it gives CATTQDFAYEQYF.

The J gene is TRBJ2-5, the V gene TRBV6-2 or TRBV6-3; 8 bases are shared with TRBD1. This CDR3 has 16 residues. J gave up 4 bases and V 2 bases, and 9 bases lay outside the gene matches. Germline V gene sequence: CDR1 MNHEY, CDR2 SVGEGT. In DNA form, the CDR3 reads TGTGCCAGCAGTTACACAGGGGGAGAACCAGGAGAGACCCAGTACTTC. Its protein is CASSYTGGEPGETQYF.

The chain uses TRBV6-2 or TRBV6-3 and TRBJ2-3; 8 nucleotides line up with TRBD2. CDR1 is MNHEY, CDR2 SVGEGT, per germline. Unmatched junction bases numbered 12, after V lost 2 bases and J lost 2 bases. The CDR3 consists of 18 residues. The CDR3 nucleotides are TGTGCCAGCAGTTACGACGTTTCTACGGGAGGGAACACAGATACGCAGTATTTT. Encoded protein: CASSYDVSTGGNTDTQYF.

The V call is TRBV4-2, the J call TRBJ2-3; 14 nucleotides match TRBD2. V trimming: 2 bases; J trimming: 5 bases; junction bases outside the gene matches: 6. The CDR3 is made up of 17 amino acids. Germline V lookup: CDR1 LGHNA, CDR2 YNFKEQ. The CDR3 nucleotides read TGTGCCAGCAGCCAAACCGGGACTAGCGGGAGTCTAGATACGCAGTATTTT. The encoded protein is CASSQTGTSGSLDTQYF.

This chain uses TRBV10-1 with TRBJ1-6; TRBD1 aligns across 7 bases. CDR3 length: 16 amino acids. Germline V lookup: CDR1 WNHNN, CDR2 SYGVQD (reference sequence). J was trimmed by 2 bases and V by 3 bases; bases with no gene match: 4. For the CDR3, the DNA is TGCGCCAGCAGTGATAACGACAGGGCCTATAATTCACCCCTCCACTTT. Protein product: CASSDNDRAYNSPLHF.

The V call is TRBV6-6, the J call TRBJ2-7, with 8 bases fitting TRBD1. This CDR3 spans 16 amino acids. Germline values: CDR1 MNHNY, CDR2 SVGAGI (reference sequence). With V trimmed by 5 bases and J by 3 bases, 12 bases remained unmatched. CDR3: CASSRGSGQEFYEQYF. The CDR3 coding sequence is TGTGCCAGCAGTCGTGGTTCGGGACAGGAGTTCTACGAGCAGTACTTC.

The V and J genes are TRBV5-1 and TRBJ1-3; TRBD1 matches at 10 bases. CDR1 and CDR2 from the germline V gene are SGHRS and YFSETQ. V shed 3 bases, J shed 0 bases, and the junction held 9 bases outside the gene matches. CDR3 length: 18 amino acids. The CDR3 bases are TGCGCCAGCAGCTCAACACCGGGACAGGGGAGCTCTGGAAACACCATATATTTT. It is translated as CASSSTPGQGSSGNTIYF.

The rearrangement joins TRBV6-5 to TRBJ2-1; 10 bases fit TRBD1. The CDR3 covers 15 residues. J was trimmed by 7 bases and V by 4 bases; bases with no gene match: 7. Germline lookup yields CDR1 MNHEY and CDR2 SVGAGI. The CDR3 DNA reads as TGTGCCAGCAGTTCGACAGGGGGCGGACAAAATGAGCAGTTCTTC. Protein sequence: CASSSTGGGQNEQFF.

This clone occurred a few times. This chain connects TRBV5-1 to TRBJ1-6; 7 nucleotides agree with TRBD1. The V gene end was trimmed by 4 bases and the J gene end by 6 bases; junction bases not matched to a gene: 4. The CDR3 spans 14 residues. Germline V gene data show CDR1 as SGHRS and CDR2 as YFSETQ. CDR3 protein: CASSPGQINSPLHF. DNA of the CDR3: TGCGCCAGCAGCCCGGGACAGATTAATTCACCCCTCCACTTT.

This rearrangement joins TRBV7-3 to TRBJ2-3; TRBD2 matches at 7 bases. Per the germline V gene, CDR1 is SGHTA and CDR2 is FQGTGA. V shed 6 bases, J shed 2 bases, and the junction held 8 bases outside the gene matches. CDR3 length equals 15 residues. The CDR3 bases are TGTGCCAGCAGGCCGACCGGGACTACCACAGATACGCAGTATTTT. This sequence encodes CASRPTGTTTDTQYF. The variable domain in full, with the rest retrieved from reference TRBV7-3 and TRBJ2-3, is GAGVSQTPSNKVTEKGKYVELRCDPISGHTALYWYRQSLGQGPEFLIYFQGTGAADDSGLPNDRFFAVRPEGSVSTLKIQRTERGDSAVYLCASRPTGTTTDTQYFGPGTRLTVL.

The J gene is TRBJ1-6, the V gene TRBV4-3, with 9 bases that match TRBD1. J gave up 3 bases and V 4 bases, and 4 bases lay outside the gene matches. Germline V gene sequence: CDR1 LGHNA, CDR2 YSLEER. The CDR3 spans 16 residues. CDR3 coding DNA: TGCGCCAGCAGCCTGGGACAGGGTCTCTATAATTCACCCCTCCACTTT. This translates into CASSLGQGLYNSPLHF.

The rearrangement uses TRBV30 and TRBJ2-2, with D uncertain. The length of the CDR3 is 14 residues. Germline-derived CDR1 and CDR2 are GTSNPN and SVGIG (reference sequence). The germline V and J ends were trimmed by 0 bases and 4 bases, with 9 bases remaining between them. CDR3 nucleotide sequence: TGTGCCTGGAGTGTTAGTCCGGGCACCGGGGAGCTGTTTTTT. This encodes CAWSVSPGTGELFF. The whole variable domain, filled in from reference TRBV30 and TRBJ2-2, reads SQTIHQWPATLVQPVGSPLSLECTVEGTSNPNLYWYRQAAGRGLQLLFYSVGIGQISSEVPQNLSASRPQDRQFILSSKKLLLSDSGFYLCAWSVSPGTGELFFGEGSRLTVL.

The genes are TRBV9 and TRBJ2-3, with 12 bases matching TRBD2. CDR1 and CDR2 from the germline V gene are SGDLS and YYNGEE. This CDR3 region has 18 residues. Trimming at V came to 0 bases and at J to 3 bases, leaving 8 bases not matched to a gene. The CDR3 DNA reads TGTGCCAGCAGCGTAGCAAGATCTAGCGGGAGGGCTACAGATACGCAGTATTTT. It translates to CASSVARSSGRATDTQYF.

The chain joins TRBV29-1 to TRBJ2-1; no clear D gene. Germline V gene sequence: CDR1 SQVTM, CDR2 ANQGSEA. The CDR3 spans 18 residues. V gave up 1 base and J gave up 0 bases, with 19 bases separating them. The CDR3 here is CSVEGLAGSISSYNEQFF. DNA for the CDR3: TGCAGCGTTGAAGGGTTGGCAGGTTCAATAAGCTCCTACAATGAGCAGTTCTTC.

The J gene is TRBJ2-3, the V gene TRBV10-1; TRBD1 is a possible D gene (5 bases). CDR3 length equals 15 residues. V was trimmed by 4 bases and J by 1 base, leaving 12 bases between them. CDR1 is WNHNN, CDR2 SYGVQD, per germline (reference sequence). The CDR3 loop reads CASSVDTHRTDTQYF. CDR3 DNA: TGCGCCAGCAGTGTGGACACCCATCGCACAGATACGCAGTATTTT.

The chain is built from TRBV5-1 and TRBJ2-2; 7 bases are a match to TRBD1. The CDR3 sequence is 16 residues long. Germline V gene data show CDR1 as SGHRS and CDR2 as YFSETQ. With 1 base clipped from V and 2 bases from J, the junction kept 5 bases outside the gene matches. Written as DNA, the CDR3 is TGCGCCAGCAGCTTGCGTTGGACAGGAAACACCGGGGAGCTGTTTTTT. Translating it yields CASSLRWTGNTGELFF. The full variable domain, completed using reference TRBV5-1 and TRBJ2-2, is KAGVTQTPRYLIKTRGQQVTLSCSPISGHRSVSWYQQTPGQGLQFLFEYFSETQRNKGNFPGRFSGRQFSNSRSEMNVSTLELGDSALYLCASSLRWTGNTGELFFGEGSRLTVL.

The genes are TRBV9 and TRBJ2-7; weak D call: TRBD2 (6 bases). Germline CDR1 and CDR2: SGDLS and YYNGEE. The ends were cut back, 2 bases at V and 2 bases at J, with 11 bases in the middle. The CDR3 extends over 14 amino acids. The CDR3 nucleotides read TGTGCCAGCAGCGTCGCTAGCGACCCCTACGAGCAGTACTTC. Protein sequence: CASSVASDPYEQYF.

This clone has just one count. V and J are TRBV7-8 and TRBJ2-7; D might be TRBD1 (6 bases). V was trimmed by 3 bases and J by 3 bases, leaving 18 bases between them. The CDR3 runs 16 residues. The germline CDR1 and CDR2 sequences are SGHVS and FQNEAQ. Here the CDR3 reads CASSLVQGQSRYEQYF. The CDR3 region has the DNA TGTGCCAGCAGCTTGGTTCAGGGGCAGAGCCGCTACGAGCAGTACTTC.

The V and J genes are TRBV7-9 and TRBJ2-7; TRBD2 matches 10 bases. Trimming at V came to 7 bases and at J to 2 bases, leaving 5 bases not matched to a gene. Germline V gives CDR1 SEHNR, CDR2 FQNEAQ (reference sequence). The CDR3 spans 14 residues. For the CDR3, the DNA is TGTGCCAGCACCCCTAGCGGGGGACCCTACGAGCAGTACTTC. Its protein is CASTPSGGPYEQYF.